Following are 8 T cell receptor beta chains from one sample sequenced in a study of CD8 T cells in Susac syndrome. RNA in amounts of about 0.45 to 1 ug was reverse transcribed with random hexamers. MiXCR, run by TCRdb on the immunoSEQ multiplex PCR reads, gives a single entry per CDR3 protein. This table holds more than 80,000 distinct CDR3 sequences, approximately 94% found once. What was sequenced was CD8+ T cells from PBMCs. The receptors shown here come from a human donor with Susac syndrome.

CDR3 nucleotides: TGTGCCAGCATGCCGGCCGCAACTAATGAAAAACTGTTTTTT. Protein sequence: CASMPAATNEKLFF. V usage is TRBV6-5 and J usage is TRBJ1-4; D is unclear. Trimming took 7 bases from V and 0 from J, leaving 9 bases between them. The CDR3 is 14 residues long. Germline V gives CDR1 MNHEY, CDR2 SVGAGI.

This clonotype was detected once. The chain employs TRBV9 and TRBJ2-3, with 7 positions matching TRBD2. V was pared by 7 bases and J by 2 bases, with 4 bases of the junction left unmatched. This CDR3 has 13 amino acids. The V gene's germline CDR1 is SGDLS and CDR2 YYNGEE. The CDR3 DNA reads as TGTGCCAGCGGGGGGGTTCTCACAGATACGCAGTATTTT. Translating gives CASGGVLTDTQYF.

J is TRBJ2-7 and V is TRBV6-5; 12 positions agree with TRBD1. Germline V gene lookup returns CDR1 MNHEY and CDR2 SVGAGI. V lost 5 bases to trimming and J lost 7 bases; unmatched junction nucleotides: 6. There are 14 residues in the CDR3. As DNA, the CDR3 is TGTGCCAGCAGTCCGGGACAGGGGGCTGGGGAGCAGTACTTC. Translated: CASSPGQGAGEQYF.

The chain recombines TRBV5-5 with TRBJ2-7; 8 positions agree with TRBD2. V lost 3 bases, J lost 3 bases, and 2 bases stayed unmatched. There are 13 residues in the CDR3. Germline CDR1 and CDR2: SGHKS and YYEKEE (reference sequence). This chain's CDR3 is CASSSRGDYEQYF. For the CDR3, the DNA is TGTGCCAGCAGCTCGCGGGGGGACTACGAGCAGTACTTC.

The chain combines TRBV9 with TRBJ2-3; D not resolved. Trimming cost V 0 bases and J 1 base, with 6 bases left between them. Germline V gene lookup returns CDR1 SGDLS and CDR2 YYNGEE. This CDR3 contains 14 residues. The CDR3 DNA sequence: TGTGCCAGCAGCGTAGCCCCGGGCACAGATACGCAGTATTTT. Translating it yields CASSVAPGTDTQYF.

V gene TRBV18 combines with J gene TRBJ2-4; TRBD1 aligns across 7 bases. Losses at the gene ends were 6 bases for V and 8 bases for J; bases not matched to a gene: 13. The CDR3 is 15 residues long. CDR1 and CDR2 (germline): KGHSH, LQKENI. The CDR3 sequence is CASSHTKGAADIQYF. In DNA form, the CDR3 reads TGTGCCAGCTCGCACACCAAGGGGGCGGCTGACATTCAGTACTTC.

The count of this clonotype is one. The genes are TRBV25-1 and TRBJ1-1; no firm D call. There are 11 residues in the CDR3. V lost 8 bases, J lost 4 bases, and 8 bases lay in between. Germline V gene data show CDR1 as MGHDK and CDR2 as SYGVNS. The CDR3, as DNA: TGTGCCAGCGACCGGGGCACTGAAGCTTTCTTT. This encodes CASDRGTEAFF.

The chain uses TRBV29-1 and TRBJ1-1, with 7 bases matching TRBD1. CDR3 length equals 13 residues. Unmatched junction bases numbered 2, after V lost 4 bases and J lost 0 bases. Per the germline V gene, CDR1 is SQVTM and CDR2 is ANQGSEA. In DNA, the CDR3 is TGCAGCGTTGCGACAGGGATGAACACTGAAGCTTTCTTT. Translating it yields CSVATGMNTEAFF.